This T cell receptor (beta chain) was captured by sequencing in a study of T cells in Graves' hyperthyroidism and ophthalmopathy. Study overall: The initial diagnosis was the point when peripheral blood was collected, ahead of any treatment. Study-level results: Most expanded thyroid clonotypes above 0.001 also appeared in blood. Onset of ophthalmopathy came a median around 6.5 months after the model predicted it.

This clonotype was counted many times. Antigen specificity is unknown. Diagnosis rested on symptoms, serum thyroxine and TRAb, thyroid ultrasound, and orbital computed tomography. This CDR3 region has 15 residues. CDR1 and CDR2 (germline): SNHLY, FYNNEI. Germline trimming cut 6 bases from V and 4 bases from J; bases unmatched to any gene: 5. TCR beta CDR3 regions were amplified from RNA. First-round RT-PCR of the TCR CDR3 relied on the HTBI primer set. TCRdb re-called the multiplex PCR reads with MiXCR, one entry per CDR3 protein. The sample comprises approximately 690,000 distinct CDR3 sequences, about 15% of which are singletons, and about an eighth rests with the top ten.

The chain combines TRBV2 with TRBJ1-4; 10 nucleotides agree with TRBD1. The sequence was collected from a woman between 50 and 59 years old with Graves' ophthalmopathy. Sequenced material: blood. This CDR3 is CASRGRDRGNEKLFF. The CDR3 DNA is TGTGCCAGCAGAGGCCGGGACAGGGGTAATGAAAAACTGTTTTTT.